These T cell receptor beta chains were read from a single sample in a study of CD8 T cells in Susac syndrome. TCRdb fed the immunoSEQ multiplex PCR reads into MiXCR, producing one record per CDR3 protein. In the table there are some 96,000 distinct CDR3 sequences, nearly 97% of which are singletons. Sequencing was carried out using CD8+ T cells from PBMCs. The receptor source for this set is a human donor with Susac syndrome. Each CDR3 is given with its conserved first and last residue. The D gene is left open where the match is weak. Where a row states a size, it is once, few, many or the class of an expanded clone; other rows omit it.

CDR3aa: CSVVGQGLSSYEQYF
CDR3nt: TGCAGCGTTGTTGGACAGGGGTTGTCATCCTACGAGCAGTACTTC
abundance: NA
d_gene: TRBD1
j_gene: TRBJ2-7
v_gene: TRBV29-1

CDR3aa: CASSLVELFF
CDR3nt: TGTGCCAGCAGCTTGGTGGAGCTGTTTTTT
abundance: NA
d_gene: NA
j_gene: TRBJ2-2
v_gene: TRBV11-2

CDR3aa: CASSIYGGTYTF
CDR3nt: TGTGCCAGCAGCATCTACGGGGGCACCTACACCTTC
abundance: NA
d_gene: NA
j_gene: TRBJ1-2
v_gene: TRBV5-4

CDR3aa: CATSDLYSDQPQHF
CDR3nt: TGTGCCACCAGTGATTTGTACAGCGATCAGCCCCAGCATTTT
abundance: NA
d_gene: NA
j_gene: TRBJ1-5
v_gene: TRBV24-1

CDR3aa: CASSVQGPQETQYF
CDR3nt: TGTGCCAGCAGTGTGCAGGGCCCCCAAGAGACCCAGTACTTC
abundance: once
d_gene: NA
j_gene: TRBJ2-5
v_gene: TRBV6-5

CDR3aa: CASSQDLVPNRCNSPLHF
CDR3nt: TGCGCCAGCAGCCAAGATTTGGTCCCTAACAGGTGTAATTCACCCCTCCACTTT
abundance: NA
d_gene: NA
j_gene: TRBJ1-6
v_gene: TRBV4-1

CDR3aa: CASSSPTATDTSSYEQYF
CDR3nt: TGTGCCAGCAGTTCCCCAACCGCCACGGACACGAGCTCCTACGAGCAGTACTTC
abundance: NA
d_gene: NA
j_gene: TRBJ2-7
v_gene: TRBV28

CDR3aa: CASRDRQYEQYF
CDR3nt: TGTGCCAGCAGGGACAGGCAGTACGAGCAGTACTTC
abundance: NA
d_gene: TRBD1
j_gene: TRBJ2-7
v_gene: TRBV6-5

CDR3aa: CASSLTSGGYTDTQYF
CDR3nt: TGCGCCAGCAGCTTGACTAGCGGGGGATACACAGATACGCAGTATTTT
abundance: NA
d_gene: TRBD2
j_gene: TRBJ2-3
v_gene: TRBV5-1

CDR3aa: CASRMDGGAYEQYF
CDR3nt: TGTGCCAGCAGGATGGACGGAGGGGCCTACGAGCAGTACTTC
abundance: once
d_gene: NA
j_gene: TRBJ2-7
v_gene: TRBV7-3

CDR3aa: CASSLSGEKLFF
CDR3nt: TGTGCCAGCAGTTTATCGGGTGAAAAACTGTTTTTT
abundance: NA
d_gene: NA
j_gene: TRBJ1-4
v_gene: TRBV27

CDR3aa: CASSFVTDQEQFF
CDR3nt: TGTGCTAGCAGCTTCGTGACTGACCAAGAGCAGTTCTTC
abundance: NA
d_gene: NA
j_gene: TRBJ2-1
v_gene: TRBV7-7

CDR3aa: CASSLEVSRPNEQFF
CDR3nt: TGCGCCAGCAGCTTAGAAGTGAGCCGCCCCAATGAGCAGTTCTTC
abundance: NA
d_gene: NA
j_gene: TRBJ2-1
v_gene: TRBV4-1

CDR3aa: CASSQGMLETQYF
CDR3nt: TGTGCCAGCAGCCAAGGGATGTTGGAGACCCAGTACTTC
abundance: NA
d_gene: NA
j_gene: TRBJ2-5
v_gene: TRBV14

CDR3aa: CSASKRARSYNEQFF
CDR3nt: TGCAGTGCTAGTAAACGGGCCCGCTCCTACAATGAGCAGTTCTTC
abundance: NA
d_gene: NA
j_gene: TRBJ2-1
v_gene: TRBV20-1

CDR3aa: CASSHTGAGGYTF
CDR3nt: TGTGCCAGCAGCCACACAGGGGCGGGCGGCTACACCTTC
abundance: NA
d_gene: TRBD1
j_gene: TRBJ1-2
v_gene: TRBV7-3

CDR3aa: CASTRGGNEKLFF
CDR3nt: TGTGCCAGCACCAGGGGCGGTAATGAAAAACTGTTTTTT
abundance: NA
d_gene: NA
j_gene: TRBJ1-4
v_gene: TRBV6-6

CDR3aa: CASRGDGYTF
CDR3nt: TGTGCCAGCCGCGGGGATGGCTACACCTTC
abundance: NA
d_gene: NA
j_gene: TRBJ1-2
v_gene: TRBV9

CDR3aa: CASSFQGDYEQYF
CDR3nt: TGTGCCAGCAGTTTCCAGGGGGACTACGAGCAGTACTTC
abundance: NA
d_gene: TRBD1
j_gene: TRBJ2-7
v_gene: TRBV28

CDR3aa: CASSWGQGDYEQYF
CDR3nt: TGTGCCAGCAGCTGGGGACAGGGGGACTACGAGCAGTACTTC
abundance: NA
d_gene: TRBD1
j_gene: TRBJ2-7
v_gene: TRBV13

CDR3aa: CASSHYRLTLVDEQFF
CDR3nt: TGTGCCAGCAGCCATTATAGACTAACCCTAGTAGATGAGCAGTTCTTC
abundance: NA
d_gene: NA
j_gene: TRBJ2-1
v_gene: TRBV7-2

CDR3aa: CASSWTQDQQFF
CDR3nt: TGTGCCAGCAGTTGGACCCAAGATCAGCAGTTCTTC
abundance: NA
d_gene: NA
j_gene: TRBJ2-1
v_gene: TRBV7-9

CDR3aa: CASRDSSTDTQYF
CDR3nt: TGTGCCAGCCGGGACAGTAGCACAGATACGCAGTATTTT
abundance: few
d_gene: TRBD1
j_gene: TRBJ2-3
v_gene: TRBV9

CDR3aa: CATSRGINQPQHF
CDR3nt: TGTGCCACCAGCAGAGGGATTAATCAGCCCCAGCATTTT
abundance: NA
d_gene: NA
j_gene: TRBJ1-5
v_gene: TRBV15

CDR3aa: CATSRDYPNTGELFF
CDR3nt: TGTGCCACCAGCAGGGACTACCCGAACACCGGGGAGCTGTTTTTT
abundance: NA
d_gene: TRBD2
j_gene: TRBJ2-2
v_gene: TRBV24-1

CDR3aa: CASSPRQGLNTEAFF
CDR3nt: TGTGCCAGCAGCCCTCGACAGGGCTTAAACACTGAAGCTTTCTTT
abundance: NA
d_gene: TRBD1
j_gene: TRBJ1-1
v_gene: TRBV14

CDR3aa: CSAWARENTGELFF
CDR3nt: TGCAGTGCTTGGGCGCGGGAAAACACCGGGGAGCTGTTTTTT
abundance: NA
d_gene: NA
j_gene: TRBJ2-2
v_gene: TRBV20-1

CDR3aa: CASSQVGGQGYTF
CDR3nt: TGCGCCAGCAGCCAAGTAGGGGGTCAGGGCTACACCTTC
abundance: NA
d_gene: NA
j_gene: TRBJ1-2
v_gene: TRBV4-1

CDR3aa: CASSYTGGGETQYF
CDR3nt: TGCGCCAGCAGCTATACAGGGGGTGGAGAGACCCAGTACTTC
abundance: NA
d_gene: TRBD1
j_gene: TRBJ2-5
v_gene: TRBV5-1

CDR3aa: CASRPLATNEKLFF
CDR3nt: TGTGCCAGCAGGCCGCTTGCAACTAATGAAAAACTGTTTTTT
abundance: NA
d_gene: NA
j_gene: TRBJ1-4
v_gene: TRBV2

CDR3aa: CATSGDAISGANVLTF
CDR3nt: TGTGCCACCAGTGGGGACGCTATCTCTGGGGCCAACGTCCTGACTTTC
abundance: NA
d_gene: NA
j_gene: TRBJ2-6
v_gene: TRBV24-1

CDR3aa: CSVEARAGTTF
CDR3nt: TGCAGCGTTGAAGCGCGGGCAGGGACCACCTTC
abundance: NA
d_gene: NA
j_gene: TRBJ1-2
v_gene: TRBV29-1

CDR3aa: CASSIRTGLVETQYF
CDR3nt: TGCGCCAGCAGCATCCGTACAGGGTTGGTGGAGACCCAGTACTTC
abundance: NA
d_gene: NA
j_gene: TRBJ2-5
v_gene: TRBV5-1

CDR3aa: CASSPGRGPYNEQFF
CDR3nt: TGTGCCAGCAGCCCGGGCAGGGGACCATACAATGAGCAGTTCTTC
abundance: NA
d_gene: NA
j_gene: TRBJ2-1
v_gene: TRBV5-4

CDR3aa: CASSPFGDRNTEAFF
CDR3nt: TGCGCCAGCAGCCCCTTCGGGGACAGGAACACTGAAGCTTTCTTT
abundance: NA
d_gene: TRBD1
j_gene: TRBJ1-1
v_gene: TRBV5-1

CDR3aa: CASSQILAEQFF
CDR3nt: TGCGCCAGCAGCCAAATACTTGCTGAGCAGTTCTTC
abundance: NA
d_gene: NA
j_gene: TRBJ2-1
v_gene: TRBV4-1

CDR3aa: CASSPLGPPGGETQYF
CDR3nt: TGTGCCAGCAGCCCACTGGGACCGCCGGGCGGGGAGACCCAGTACTTC
abundance: NA
d_gene: NA
j_gene: TRBJ2-5
v_gene: TRBV14

CDR3aa: CASSQDQPWSSGNTIYF
CDR3nt: TGTGCCAGCAGCCAAGATCAGCCGTGGAGCTCTGGAAACACCATATATTTT
abundance: once
d_gene: NA
j_gene: TRBJ1-3
v_gene: TRBV3-1

CDR3aa: CASSLYGGGNTEAFF
CDR3nt: TGTGCCAGCAGCTTATACGGGGGAGGGAACACTGAAGCTTTCTTT
abundance: NA
d_gene: NA
j_gene: TRBJ1-1
v_gene: TRBV7-3

CDR3aa: CATSRVTQGTGELFF
CDR3nt: TGTGCCACCAGCAGAGTCACACAGGGCACCGGGGAGCTGTTTTTT
abundance: NA
d_gene: NA
j_gene: TRBJ2-2
v_gene: TRBV15

CDR3aa: CAYRDRENTEAFF
CDR3nt: TGTGCCTACAGGGACAGGGAGAACACTGAAGCTTTCTTT
abundance: once
d_gene: TRBD1
j_gene: TRBJ1-1
v_gene: TRBV28

CDR3aa: CASRDFQETQYF
CDR3nt: TGTGCCAGCAGGGACTTCCAAGAGACCCAGTACTTC
abundance: NA
d_gene: NA
j_gene: TRBJ2-5
v_gene: TRBV12-3/TRBV12-4

CDR3aa: CASSSPRSYNEQFF
CDR3nt: TGTGCCAGCAGTTCGCCTCGCTCCTACAATGAGCAGTTCTTC
abundance: NA
d_gene: NA
j_gene: TRBJ2-1
v_gene: TRBV27